The rows below give T cell receptor beta chains drawn from one sample of a study of PD-1 blockade in mismatch repair-deficient tumors. Produced via immunoSEQ multiplex PCR; TCRdb's table is partial and in-frame only. The sample yields tens of thousands of clones, almost 80% seen once. This material consisted of peripheral blood, taken 2 weeks after starting pembrolizumab. These TCRs come from an adult with mismatch repair-deficient cancer. CDR3s include the opening cysteine and the closing phenylalanine or tryptophan. Fields, in order: J gene, D gene, clone size, V gene, CDR3 DNA, CDR3 protein. D genes are given only for firm matches. Clone size is given for some rows only: seen once, a few or many times, or a class if the clone is expanded.

j_call: TRBJ2-1; d_call: -; clone_size: few; v_call: TRBV4-1; cdr3_nt: TGCGCCAGCAGCTCCCCAATTGGGGGGAATGAGCAGTTCTTC; cdr3_aa: CASSSPIGGNEQFF
j_call: TRBJ2-5; d_call: TRBD1; clone_size: -; v_call: TRBV5-1; cdr3_nt: TGCGCCAGCAGCTCCCAGACAGGGCGACAAGAGACCCAGTACTTC; cdr3_aa: CASSSQTGRQETQYF
j_call: TRBJ1-4; d_call: -; clone_size: -; v_call: TRBV4-1; cdr3_nt: TGCGCCAGCAGCTCCCCCCCGGAGGTGCCTGAAAAACTGTTTTTT; cdr3_aa: CASSSPPEVPEKLFF
j_call: TRBJ1-2; d_call: -; clone_size: -; v_call: TRBV29-1; cdr3_nt: TGCAGCGTGCGACAGCCTAGCCCCTATGGCTACACCTTC; cdr3_aa: CSVRQPSPYGYTF
j_call: TRBJ2-1; d_call: TRBD1; clone_size: once; v_call: TRBV30; cdr3_nt: TGTGCCTGGAGTAACCGGGACAGGGTGAACAATGAGCAGTTCTTC; cdr3_aa: CAWSNRDRVNNEQFF
j_call: TRBJ1-4; d_call: TRBD1; clone_size: few; v_call: TRBV28; cdr3_nt: TGTGCCAGCAGTTTGATGACAGGGGGTGATAATGAAAAACTGTTTTTT; cdr3_aa: CASSLMTGGDNEKLFF
j_call: TRBJ2-1; d_call: -; clone_size: -; v_call: TRBV29-1; cdr3_nt: TGCAGCGTTGAGGGGTCAAGGGGGTTGAATGAGCAGTTCTTC; cdr3_aa: CSVEGSRGLNEQFF
j_call: TRBJ2-5; d_call: -; clone_size: -; v_call: TRBV11-2; cdr3_nt: TGTGCCAGCAGCTTAGGAGCACAGGGTTTGCAAGAGACCCAGTACTTC; cdr3_aa: CASSLGAQGLQETQYF
j_call: TRBJ1-2; d_call: TRBD1; clone_size: few; v_call: TRBV4-1; cdr3_nt: TGCGCCAGCAGCCAACCGGGACAGGGACATGGCTACACCTTC; cdr3_aa: CASSQPGQGHGYTF
j_call: TRBJ2-5; d_call: -; clone_size: -; v_call: TRBV4-2; cdr3_nt: TGTGCCAGCAGCCAAGTCGATTCCGGGGCGACCCAGTACTTC; cdr3_aa: CASSQVDSGATQYF
j_call: TRBJ2-2; d_call: -; clone_size: -; v_call: TRBV5-1; cdr3_nt: TGCGCCAGCAGCTTGGCCGGACTCTCTCTTACCGGGGAGCTGTTTTTT; cdr3_aa: CASSLAGLSLTGELFF
j_call: TRBJ2-1; d_call: TRBD2; clone_size: -; v_call: TRBV10-3; cdr3_nt: TGTGCCACTAGTAGGGTACTAGCGGGTTCCAATGAGCAGTTCTTC; cdr3_aa: CATSRVLAGSNEQFF
j_call: TRBJ1-3; d_call: -; clone_size: -; v_call: TRBV7-9; cdr3_nt: TGTGCCAGCAGCGTCGGGACTCAATGGGGAAACACCATATATTTT; cdr3_aa: CASSVGTQWGNTIYF
j_call: TRBJ1-1; d_call: TRBD1; clone_size: once; v_call: TRBV7-2; cdr3_nt: TGTGCCAGCAGCCCTGGACAGGGCTACGACACTGAAGCTTTCTTT; cdr3_aa: CASSPGQGYDTEAFF
j_call: TRBJ1-1; d_call: TRBD1; clone_size: -; v_call: TRBV12-5; cdr3_nt: TGTGCTAGTGGGCAGGGGGTCATGAACACTGAAGCTTTCTTT; cdr3_aa: CASGQGVMNTEAFF
j_call: TRBJ2-7; d_call: -; clone_size: -; v_call: TRBV6-6; cdr3_nt: TGTGCCAGCACTCAAAGCCGATACGAGCAGTACTTC; cdr3_aa: CASTQSRYEQYF
j_call: TRBJ2-1; d_call: -; clone_size: -; v_call: TRBV11-3; cdr3_nt: TGTGCCAGCAGCCCACCGGGGTCCCCCCCAGGGGAGCAGTTCTTC; cdr3_aa: CASSPPGSPPGEQFF
j_call: TRBJ2-7; d_call: -; clone_size: few; v_call: TRBV15; cdr3_nt: TGTGCCACCAGCAGAGAGGGGGGGGGCGGAGACGAGCAGTACTTC; cdr3_aa: CATSREGGGGDEQYF
j_call: TRBJ1-1; d_call: -; clone_size: -; v_call: TRBV6-7; cdr3_nt: TGTGCCAGCAGTTATCTCGGCGACATGAACACTGAAGCTTTCTTT; cdr3_aa: CASSYLGDMNTEAFF
j_call: TRBJ1-5; d_call: -; clone_size: -; v_call: TRBV18; cdr3_nt: TGTGCCAGCTCACCTACAGCGCCGGGTCAGCCCCAGCATTTT; cdr3_aa: CASSPTAPGQPQHF
j_call: TRBJ2-7; d_call: TRBD1; clone_size: once; v_call: TRBV6-5; cdr3_nt: TGTGCCAGCAGTTACTCGGGGACAGGGTCCTACGAGCAGTACTTC; cdr3_aa: CASSYSGTGSYEQYF
j_call: TRBJ2-1; d_call: TRBD2; clone_size: -; v_call: TRBV28; cdr3_nt: TGTGCCAGCAGTATGACTAGCGGGATAAGTTACAATGAGCAGTTCTTC; cdr3_aa: CASSMTSGISYNEQFF
j_call: TRBJ1-4; d_call: TRBD1; clone_size: -; v_call: TRBV6-1; cdr3_nt: TGTGCCAGCAGCCCATGGGACAGGGGAGAGGAAAAACTGTTTTTT; cdr3_aa: CASSPWDRGEEKLFF
j_call: TRBJ1-1; d_call: -; clone_size: -; v_call: TRBV7-2; cdr3_nt: TGTGCCAGCAGCTTAGGATCGCAGGGGACTGAAGCTTTCTTT; cdr3_aa: CASSLGSQGTEAFF
j_call: TRBJ2-5; d_call: TRBD1; clone_size: -; v_call: TRBV5-1; cdr3_nt: TGCGCCAGCAGCTTCGGGGGGACAGGGGGAGAGACCCAGTACTTC; cdr3_aa: CASSFGGTGGETQYF
j_call: TRBJ2-1; d_call: -; clone_size: -; v_call: TRBV6-5; cdr3_nt: TGTGCCAGCAGTGGGGACCGCGGGGGCGCCAAAGAGTTCTTC; cdr3_aa: CASSGDRGGAKEFF
j_call: TRBJ2-3; d_call: TRBD2; clone_size: -; v_call: TRBV6-5; cdr3_nt: TGTGCCAGCAGTTACTCGACTAGCGGGACAACAGATACGCAGTATTTT; cdr3_aa: CASSYSTSGTTDTQYF
j_call: TRBJ2-7; d_call: TRBD2; clone_size: once; v_call: TRBV19; cdr3_nt: TGTGCCAGTAGCCTACTAGCGGAAAAACCCTACGAGCAGTACTTC; cdr3_aa: CASSLLAEKPYEQYF
j_call: TRBJ1-4; d_call: -; clone_size: few; v_call: TRBV7-2; cdr3_nt: TGTGCCAGCAGCTTAAGCCCGGGAGAAAAACTGTTTTTT; cdr3_aa: CASSLSPGEKLFF
j_call: TRBJ2-1; d_call: -; clone_size: -; v_call: TRBV27; cdr3_nt: TGTGCCAGCAGTCCCATCCTCAGAAACAATGAGCAGTTCTTC; cdr3_aa: CASSPILRNNEQFF
j_call: TRBJ2-3; d_call: TRBD2; clone_size: -; v_call: TRBV11-2; cdr3_nt: TGTGCCAGCAGCAGGGGGACTAGCGGGAGACGCACAGATACGCAGTATTTT; cdr3_aa: CASSRGTSGRRTDTQYF
j_call: TRBJ2-7; d_call: -; clone_size: -; v_call: TRBV11-2; cdr3_nt: TGTGCCAGCAGCTATAGGGTAAGGCTCGAGCAGTACTTC; cdr3_aa: CASSYRVRLEQYF
j_call: TRBJ2-7; d_call: -; clone_size: -; v_call: TRBV6-5; cdr3_nt: TGTGCCAGCAGTAACCTTAACTACGAGCAGTACTTC; cdr3_aa: CASSNLNYEQYF
j_call: TRBJ2-1; d_call: TRBD2; clone_size: -; v_call: TRBV19; cdr3_nt: TGTGCCAGTAGTATTACCCTTGCGGGAGGGCCAAGTAATGAGCAGTTCTTC; cdr3_aa: CASSITLAGGPSNEQFF
j_call: TRBJ1-2; d_call: -; clone_size: -; v_call: TRBV4-2; cdr3_nt: TGTGCCAGCAGCCAAGAAGGGAGCTATGGCTACACCTTC; cdr3_aa: CASSQEGSYGYTF
j_call: TRBJ1-2; d_call: TRBD1; clone_size: -; v_call: TRBV4-2; cdr3_nt: TGTGCCAGCAGCCGAGCGGGACAGTATGGCTACACCTTC; cdr3_aa: CASSRAGQYGYTF
j_call: TRBJ1-2; d_call: TRBD1; clone_size: -; v_call: TRBV28; cdr3_nt: TGTGCCAGCAGCCCGACAGGGGGGTATGGCTACACCTTC; cdr3_aa: CASSPTGGYGYTF
j_call: TRBJ2-7; d_call: -; clone_size: -; v_call: TRBV7-2; cdr3_nt: TGTGCCAGCAGCTTAGTGACAGACTACGAGCAGTACTTC; cdr3_aa: CASSLVTDYEQYF
j_call: TRBJ1-1; d_call: -; clone_size: -; v_call: TRBV13; cdr3_nt: TGTGCCAGCAGCGATATCCTCACCGCCGGGGACACTGAAGCTTTCTTT; cdr3_aa: CASSDILTAGDTEAFF
j_call: TRBJ1-3; d_call: -; clone_size: once; v_call: TRBV28; cdr3_nt: TGTGCCAGCCTTCGCCCGGGGAAGAGGGCTGGAAACACCATATATTTT; cdr3_aa: CASLRPGKRAGNTIYF
j_call: TRBJ2-1; d_call: -; clone_size: -; v_call: TRBV11-2; cdr3_nt: TGTGCCTGGAGACAGGCCGGTAATGAGCAGTTCTTC; cdr3_aa: CAWRQAGNEQFF
j_call: TRBJ1-1; d_call: TRBD1; clone_size: few; v_call: TRBV5-1; cdr3_nt: TGCGCCAGCAGCTTGTACAGGGGAGGGACTGAAGCTTTCTTT; cdr3_aa: CASSLYRGGTEAFF
j_call: TRBJ1-3; d_call: -; clone_size: -; v_call: TRBV6-1; cdr3_nt: TGTGCCAGCAGTGAATTGGGTTCCGACTCTGGAAACACCATATATTTT; cdr3_aa: CASSELGSDSGNTIYF
j_call: TRBJ2-3; d_call: -; clone_size: -; v_call: TRBV11-2; cdr3_nt: TGTGCCAGCAGCTTAGGGTCAGCGACAGATACGCAGTATTTT; cdr3_aa: CASSLGSATDTQYF
j_call: TRBJ2-7; d_call: TRBD1; clone_size: few; v_call: TRBV4-3; cdr3_nt: TGCGCCAGCAGTCTCGGACAGGGGGACTACGAGCAGTACTTC; cdr3_aa: CASSLGQGDYEQYF
j_call: TRBJ2-5; d_call: -; clone_size: -; v_call: TRBV20-1; cdr3_nt: TGCAGTGCCATAACCCAAGAGACCCAGTACTTC; cdr3_aa: CSAITQETQYF
j_call: TRBJ2-7; d_call: TRBD2; clone_size: -; v_call: TRBV29-1; cdr3_nt: TGCAGCGTTGAAGTTCCGACTAGCGGGAGACCGAGCGAGCAGTACTTC; cdr3_aa: CSVEVPTSGRPSEQYF
j_call: TRBJ2-7; d_call: -; clone_size: once; v_call: TRBV5-4; cdr3_nt: TGTGCCAGCAGCTTGGGTTGGGGGAGTGGCGAGCAGTACTTC; cdr3_aa: CASSLGWGSGEQYF
j_call: TRBJ2-1; d_call: TRBD2; clone_size: -; v_call: TRBV29-1; cdr3_nt: TGCAGCGTTGAAGATCCGGGGCCGGGAGGGGATGAGCAGTTCTTC; cdr3_aa: CSVEDPGPGGDEQFF
j_call: TRBJ1-2; d_call: TRBD1; clone_size: few; v_call: TRBV30; cdr3_nt: TGTGCCTGGAGTCCGGGGACAGCCTTAAACCCAGTCGGCTACACCTTC; cdr3_aa: CAWSPGTALNPVGYTF
j_call: TRBJ2-5; d_call: -; clone_size: few; v_call: TRBV15; cdr3_nt: TGTGCCACCAGCAGCGGGAGAAGTGGGACCCAGTACTTC; cdr3_aa: CATSSGRSGTQYF
j_call: TRBJ1-1; d_call: TRBD1; clone_size: -; v_call: TRBV2; cdr3_nt: TGTGCCAGCAGTGCCGGGACAGGGGGCGCAGGGACTGAAGCTTTCTTT; cdr3_aa: CASSAGTGGAGTEAFF
j_call: TRBJ2-7; d_call: TRBD2; clone_size: -; v_call: TRBV18; cdr3_nt: TGTGCCAGCTCACCAGGACTAGCGGGAGCGGGGGAGCAGTACTTC; cdr3_aa: CASSPGLAGAGEQYF